This TCR beta chain comes out of a study of T cell responses to AZD1222 COVID-19 vaccine. Overall study: Combined were second doses at about 4 or about 12 weeks. General study results and limits: The donors showed a predominance of white British ancestry and of females, with possible underestimation of clonal diversity. Only a handful of AZD1222 recipients, roughly 6 in all, had baseline seropositivity. Repertoires were obtained only post-peak T cell response.

Measured with immunoSEQ multiplex PCR; TCRdb has only the in-frame clones, and not every one. The sample has some 120,000 clones, about 85% seen once; the top ten hold around 6.2%. V gave up 2 bases and J gave up 3 bases, with 7 bases separating them. This CDR3 region has 13 residues. Germline V gene lookup returns CDR1 MNHEY and CDR2 SVGEGT. Turning to this clone: Its antigen remains unidentified.

This TCR came from an adult in good health. The chain is built from TRBV6-2 or TRBV6-3 and TRBJ1-1, with a weak D call TRBD1 (5 bases). The specimen was peripheral blood, collected on day 0 of AZD1222 vaccination. DNA for the CDR3: TGTGCCAGCAGTTACGAGGGGCACACTGAAGCTTTCTTT. Encoded protein: CASSYEGHTEAFF.